These 14 T cell receptor beta chains were all obtained from the same sample, sequenced in a study of CD8+CD57+ T cells in acquired aplastic anemia. Patients picked for sequencing had shown CD8+CD57+ cell expansion detected by flow cytometry. Genomic DNA provided the template from which TCR beta VDJ and CDR3 profiles were obtained. TCRdb called the reads again in MiXCR, with one record for every CDR3 protein. The sample lists some 170,000 distinct CDR3 sequences, 55% to 65% seen once, with about 39% in the top ten. The sequenced material came from sorted CD4+, CD8+, or CD8+CD57+ T cells (not recorded which) from PBMCs. These receptors were collected from a human donor with aplastic anemia.

This clonotype was recorded at least ten times. The genes are TRBV5-5 and TRBJ1-6; the D gene is possibly TRBD1 (6 bases). Germline-derived CDR1 and CDR2 are SGHKS and YYEKEE (reference sequence). The germline V and J ends were trimmed by 2 bases and 3 bases, with 21 bases remaining between them. The CDR3 consists of 19 residues. In nucleotides, the CDR3 is TGTGCCAGCAGCTTTAACCGGGCGGGGGCTACCCTCTATAATTCACCCCTCCACTTT. It yields the protein CASSFNRAGATLYNSPLHF.

The CDR3: CATSTRTSGLYEQYF. The CDR3 region has the DNA TGTGCCACCAGCACCCGGACTAGCGGACTCTACGAGCAGTACTTC. V is TRBV15 and J is TRBJ2-7, with 10 bases that match TRBD2. The CDR3 loop spans 15 amino acids. CDR1 and CDR2 (germline): LNHNV, YYDKDF (reference sequence). Unmatched junction bases numbered 6, after V lost 4 bases and J lost 3 bases.

The rearrangement uses TRBV20-1 and TRBJ2-7; 12 nucleotides line up with TRBD2. Germline CDR1 DFQATT, CDR2 SNEGSKA (reference sequence). The CDR3 is made up of 15 amino acids. V lost 5 bases and J lost 4; bases outside the gene matches: 9. CDR3 region: CSAFPRLAGAYEQYF. For the CDR3, the DNA is TGCAGTGCTTTCCCCCGACTAGCGGGAGCTTACGAGCAGTACTTC.

The rearrangement links TRBV5-1 to TRBJ1-2, with 7 bases that match TRBD1. Germline V gene data show CDR1 as SGHRS and CDR2 as YFSETQ. There are 15 residues in the CDR3. Unmatched junction bases numbered 6, after V lost 1 base and J lost 3 bases. The DNA of the CDR3 is TGCGCCAGCAGCTTGAAAGGGACAGCCGACTATGGCTACACCTTC. It specifies CASSLKGTADYGYTF.

The rearrangement joins TRBV5-1 to TRBJ2-5; tentative D call: TRBD1 (5 bases). The CDR3 has 13 amino acids. Trimming cost V 6 bases and J 1 base, with 10 bases left between them. Germline V lookup: CDR1 SGHRS, CDR2 YFSETQ. The CDR3 DNA reads TGCGCCAGCAACCCGGACATCCAAGAGACCCAGTACTTC. Translation gives CASNPDIQETQYF.

This clonotype was seen repeatedly, ten times or more. The V and J genes are TRBV7-9 and TRBJ1-1, with 8 bases that match TRBD1. Germline CDR1 SEHNR, CDR2 FQNEAQ (reference sequence). The length of the CDR3 is 15 residues. V shed 4 bases, J shed 3 bases, and the junction held 7 bases outside the gene matches. In DNA form, the CDR3 reads TGTGCCAGCAGCTCTGGACAGGGTCGGGACACTGAAGCTTTCTTT. This translates into CASSSGQGRDTEAFF. The full variable domain, in which reference TRBV7-9 and TRBJ1-1 provide the parts outside the CDR3, is DTGVSQNPRHKITKRGQNVTFRCDPISEHNRLYWYRQTLGQGPEFLTYFQNEAQLEKSRLLSDRFSAERPKGSFSTLEIQRTEQGDSAMYLCASSSGQGRDTEAFFGQGTRLTVV.

The CDR3 loop reads CASSRASSYNSPLHF. CDR3 DNA: TGTGCCAGCTCGCGGGCGAGCTCCTATAATTCACCCCTCCACTTT. This chain joins TRBV7-3 and TRBJ1-6; no clear D gene. Germline V gives CDR1 SGHTA, CDR2 FQGTGA. This CDR3 comprises 15 residues. V gave up 8 bases and J gave up 0 bases, with 11 bases separating them.

The V call is TRBV20-1, the J call TRBJ2-7; 10 nucleotides align to TRBD2. The CDR3 is 13 amino acids. Germline assignment: CDR1 DFQATT and CDR2 SNEGSKA (reference sequence). The J segment lost 5 bases and the V segment lost 6 bases, leaving 7 bases of the junction unmatched. In DNA form, the CDR3 reads TGCAGTGCCGGACTAGCGGCGAGCCACGAGCAGTACTTC. This sequence encodes CSAGLAASHEQYF.

This clonotype was recorded many times. The J gene is TRBJ1-1, the V gene TRBV2; D remains unclear. Germline V CDR1 and CDR2: SNHLY, FYNNEI. Trimming shortened V by 1 base and J by 0 bases, and 9 bases separated the two germline ends. The CDR3 extends over 15 amino acids. The CDR3 sequence is CASSEVLVLNTEAFF. CDR3 sequence (DNA): TGTGCCAGCAGTGAAGTCTTGGTCCTGAACACTGAAGCTTTCTTT.

The rearrangement links TRBV24-1 to TRBJ2-5; D unclear. The germline gives CDR1 KGHDR, CDR2 SFDVKD. V gave up 2 bases and J gave up 2 bases, with 14 bases separating them. The CDR3 covers 16 residues. The CDR3 region is CATSDSIPGTQETQYF. For the CDR3, the DNA is TGTGCCACCAGTGATTCGATCCCTGGCACTCAAGAGACCCAGTACTTC.

CDR3: CASSTGEGYEQYF. As DNA, the CDR3 is TGTGCCAGCAGCACAGGGGAGGGGTACGAGCAGTACTTC. The chain links TRBV7-6 to TRBJ2-7, with D perhaps TRBD1 or TRBD2 (7 bases each). V lost 5 bases and J 4 bases, leaving 12 bases between the germline ends. Germline assignment: CDR1 SGHVS and CDR2 FNYEAQ. The CDR3 is 13 residues long. Full variable domain (remainder filled in from reference TRBV7-6 and TRBJ2-7): GAGVSQSPRYKVTKRGQDVALRCDPISGHVSLYWYRQALGQGPEFLTYFNYEAQQDKSGLPNDRFSAERPEGSISTLTIQRTEQRDSAMYRCASSTGEGYEQYFGPGTRLTVT.

In this sample, this clonotype turned up many times. The gene calls are TRBV12-3 or TRBV12-4 and TRBJ2-6, with D possibly matching TRBD1 (5 bases). The CDR3 contains 14 residues. Trimming took 6 bases from V and 0 from J, leaving 6 bases between them. The CDR3 region is CASRDSSGANVLTF. CDR3 coding DNA: TGTGCCAGCAGAGACAGCTCTGGGGCCAACGTCCTGACTTTC.

The rearrangement joins TRBV9 to TRBJ2-7, with D perhaps matching TRBD1 or TRBD2 (6 bases each). Germline CDR1 is SGDLS and CDR2 is YYNGEE. The CDR3 is made up of 15 amino acids. Trimming stripped 0 bases from V and 6 bases from J, with 16 bases between. The CDR3 DNA reads as TGTGCCAGCAGCGTAGCAGGAGGGGGTATCCGCGAGCAGTACTTC. This translates into CASSVAGGGIREQYF.

In its sample, this clonotype was seen once. As the CDR3 is not closed by the conserved phenylalanine or tryptophan, this likely results from a read error. It is unclear where the CDR3 begins or ends on the DNA, so no DNA is shown, and the CDR3 is as TCRdb lists it. The CDR3 spells CASSRWTGSNEQLS. This rearrangement joins TRBV5-1 to TRBJ2-1; the D call in the table, TRBD1, was not verified against the DNA. CDR1 and CDR2 (germline): SGHRS, YFSETQ. Both ends counted, the CDR3 spans 14 residues.